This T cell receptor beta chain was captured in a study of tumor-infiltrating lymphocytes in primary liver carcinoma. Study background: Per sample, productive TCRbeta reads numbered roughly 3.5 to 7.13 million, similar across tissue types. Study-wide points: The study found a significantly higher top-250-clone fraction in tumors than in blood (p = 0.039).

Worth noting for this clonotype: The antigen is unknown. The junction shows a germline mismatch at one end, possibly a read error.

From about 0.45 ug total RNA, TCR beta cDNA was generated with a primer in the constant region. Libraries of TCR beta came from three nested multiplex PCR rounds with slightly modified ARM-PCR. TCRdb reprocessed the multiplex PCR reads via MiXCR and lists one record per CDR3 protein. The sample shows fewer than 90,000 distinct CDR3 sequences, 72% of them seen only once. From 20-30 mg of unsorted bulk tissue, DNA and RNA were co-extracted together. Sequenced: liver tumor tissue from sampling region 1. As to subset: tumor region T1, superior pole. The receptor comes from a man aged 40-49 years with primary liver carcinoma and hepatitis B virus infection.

The CDR3 reads CASSESPGGGGEKLFF. The CDR3 bases are TGCGCCAGCAGTGAGAGTCCTGGGGGAGGAGGAGAAAAACTGTTTTTC. V and J are TRBV10-2 and TRBJ1-4, with D maybe TRBD1 (5 bases). CDR1 and CDR2 from the germline V gene are WSHSY and SAAADI. The CDR3 covers 16 residues.